Shown below are 6 T cell receptor beta chains from a single sample sequenced in a study of blood T cell repertoires in COVID-19. TCRdb keeps only in-frame clones here, not all; method: immunoSEQ multiplex PCR. This table holds about 40,000 clones, about four fifths found once. Sequenced sample: peripheral blood. These receptors were taken from a human donor with acute or convalescent COVID-19. The donor label of this sample is uncertain.

This clone has a handful of counts. Sequence at one end of the junction differs from germline and may be a read error. The chain links TRBV9 to TRBJ2-1; 9 bases fit TRBD2. CDR3 length: 15 residues. Germline V gene lookup returns CDR1 SGDLS and CDR2 YYNGEE. The CDR3 DNA reads as TGTGCCAGCAGCGTCCGACTAGCGGACTACAAGGAGCAGTTCTTC. As protein: CASSVRLADYKEQFF.

The V and J genes are TRBV13 and TRBJ2-7, with a tentative D call TRBD1 (6 bases). V shed 5 bases and J shed 2 bases, with 19 bases lying between them. This CDR3 is built from 16 residues. Germline values: CDR1 PRHDT, CDR2 FYEKMQ (reference sequence). The CDR3 loop is CASSPLGAERAYEQYF. The CDR3 coding sequence is TGTGCCAGCAGCCCCCTGGGGGCCGAAAGGGCCTACGAGCAGTACTTC.

The genes are TRBV9 and TRBJ2-5; weak D call: TRBD2 (6 bases). The CDR3 is 16 residues long. Germline loops: CDR1 SGDLS, CDR2 YYNGEE. V lost 3 bases and J lost 4, with 19 bases in between. The CDR3 protein is CASSAGVVRAVETQYF. The CDR3 DNA sequence: TGTGCCAGCAGCGCGGGGGTCGTCAGGGCAGTAGAGACCCAGTACTTC. The full variable domain, with the rest looked up from reference TRBV9 and TRBJ2-5, is DSGVTQTPKHLITATGQRVTLRCSPRSGDLSVYWYQQSLDQGLQFLIQYYNGEERAKGNILERFSAQQFPDLHSELNLSSLELGDSALYFCASSAGVVRAVETQYFGPGTRLLVL.

Within the sample, this clone is hyperexpanded. V usage is TRBV4-2 and J usage is TRBJ2-6, with 8 bases aligning to TRBD1. Germline-derived CDR1 and CDR2 are LGHNA and YNFKEQ. CDR3 length: 16 amino acids. Trimming at V came to 5 bases and at J to 4 bases, leaving 7 bases not matched to a gene. CDR3 loop: CASSANRGAGANVLTF. The CDR3, as DNA: TGTGCCAGCAGCGCAAACAGGGGGGCCGGGGCCAACGTCCTGACTTTC.

V and J are TRBV7-2 and TRBJ2-3; 9 bases agree with TRBD1. The CDR3 is 15 residues long. CDR1 and CDR2 (germline): SGHTA, FQGNSA. Losses at the gene ends were 1 base for V and 2 bases for J; bases not matched to a gene: 1. CDR3 sequence (DNA): TGTGCCAGCAGCTTAGGACAGGGGGTCACAGATACGCAGTATTTT. This sequence encodes CASSLGQGVTDTQYF.

The chain recombines TRBV30 with TRBJ1-5; TRBD1 agrees at 7 bases. The CDR3 extends over 14 amino acids. Germline lookup yields CDR1 GTSNPN and CDR2 SVGIG (reference sequence). After removal of 0 bases from V and 5 bases from J, the junction contained 4 bases not matched to a gene. The CDR3 reads CAWSVQGWDQPQHF. For the CDR3, the DNA is TGTGCCTGGAGTGTACAGGGGTGGGATCAGCCCCAGCATTTT.